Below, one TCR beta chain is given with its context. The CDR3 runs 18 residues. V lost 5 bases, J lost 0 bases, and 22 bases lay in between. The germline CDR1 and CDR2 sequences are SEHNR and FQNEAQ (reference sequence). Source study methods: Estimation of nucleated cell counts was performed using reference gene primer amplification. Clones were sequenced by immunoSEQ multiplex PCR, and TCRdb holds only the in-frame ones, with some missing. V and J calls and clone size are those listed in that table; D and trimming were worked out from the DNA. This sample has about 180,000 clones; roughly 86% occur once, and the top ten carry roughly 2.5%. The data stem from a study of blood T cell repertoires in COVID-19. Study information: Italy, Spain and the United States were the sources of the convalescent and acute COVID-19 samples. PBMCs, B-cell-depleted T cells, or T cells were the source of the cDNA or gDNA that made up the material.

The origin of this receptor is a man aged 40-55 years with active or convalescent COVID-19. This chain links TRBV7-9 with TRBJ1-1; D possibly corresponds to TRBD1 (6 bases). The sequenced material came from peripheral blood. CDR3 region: CASSRYRLDSLMNTEAFF. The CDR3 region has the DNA TGTGCCAGCAGCCGCTACAGATTGGACAGCCTAATGAACACTGAAGCTTTCTTT.